Below are 26 T cell receptor beta chains sequenced from a single sample in a study of cytomegalovirus exposure and HLA in healthy donors. The study ran its PCR with 60 Vbeta and 13 Jbeta primers. Measured with immunoSEQ multiplex PCR; TCRdb has only the in-frame clones, and not every one. The data contain around 170,000 clones, around four fifths of them singletons. The source material was PBMCs. The source of these receptors is a woman aged 18-35 years in good health and CMV-seronegative.

The rearrangement joins TRBV7-2 to TRBJ2-6, with D possibly TRBD1 on 5 matching bases. Germline CDR1 SGHTA, CDR2 FQGNSA. The CDR3 is made up of 15 amino acids. Between the trimmed V and J ends, which lost 4 bases and 0 bases, there was a span of 7 bases. CDR3 sequence reads: CASSSRVSGANVLTF. The DNA for the CDR3 is TGTGCCAGCAGCTCCAGGGTCTCTGGGGCCAACGTCCTGACTTTC.

This chain joins TRBV7-9 and TRBJ1-1; D possibly corresponds to TRBD1 (6 bases). The V and J ends lost 5 bases and 3 bases respectively, with 25 bases between them. CDR3 length: 18 amino acids. Germline-derived CDR1 and CDR2 are SEHNR and FQNEAQ (reference sequence). CDR3 protein: CASSKTRDTGSGDTEAFF. CDR3 DNA: TGTGCCAGCAGCAAAACTCGGGACACCGGAAGCGGGGACACTGAAGCTTTCTTT.

The CDR3: CASSLLGTGTNEQFF. The CDR3 bases are TGTGCCAGCAGCCTCCTCGGGACAGGAACCAATGAGCAGTTCTTC. The chain has TRBV11-3 and TRBJ2-1; 8 positions match TRBD1. Germline V CDR1 and CDR2: SGHNT, YENEEA. CDR3 length equals 15 residues. Unmatched junction bases numbered 9, after V lost 5 bases and J lost 6 bases.

To note about this clone: At the DNA level, this CDR3 is encoded by other sequences in the same sample as well. The chain couples TRBV6-5 to TRBJ2-7; 9 nucleotides match TRBD1. Looked up from germline, CDR1 is MNHEY and CDR2 is SVGAGI. The V and J ends lost 3 bases and 0 bases, in that order; junction bases with no gene match: 3. The CDR3 runs to 15 residues. The CDR3 loop reads CASSYLGQGSYEQYF. The CDR3 region has the DNA TGTGCCAGCAGTTATTTGGGACAGGGCTCCTACGAGCAGTACTTC.

The genes are TRBV2 and TRBJ1-3; a possible D gene is TRBD1 (5 bases). From germline, CDR1 is SNHLY and CDR2 FYNNEI. The V end was cut by 5 bases, the J end by 0 bases, with 8 bases between. The CDR3 loop spans 14 amino acids. CDR3 region: CASSRDFSGNTIYF. The CDR3 nucleotides are TGTGCCAGCAGTCGGGACTTCTCTGGAAACACCATATATTTT. The variable domain in full, completed from reference TRBV2 and TRBJ1-3, reads EPEVTQTPSHQVTQMGQEVILRCVPISNHLYFYWYRQILGQKVEFLVSFYNNEISEKSEIFDDQFSVERPDGSNFTLKIRSTKLEDSAMYFCASSRDFSGNTIYFGEGSWLTVV.

The chain employs TRBV29-1 and TRBJ1-5, with D unclear. Germline assignment: CDR1 SQVTM and CDR2 ANQGSEA. V gave up 5 bases and J gave up 6 bases, with 11 bases separating them. There are 12 residues in the CDR3. This CDR3 is CSVSDSGQPQHF. For the CDR3, the DNA is TGCAGCGTTTCGGACTCAGGTCAGCCCCAGCATTTT.

The chain has TRBV19 and TRBJ1-1; TRBD1 is a possible D gene (6 bases). The CDR3 is 14 amino acids. Germline loops: CDR1 LNHDA, CDR2 SQIVND (reference sequence). V was shortened by 5 bases and J by 8 bases, with 18 bases between the two germline ends. The CDR3 loop is CASSPNHRVLEAFF. The CDR3 nucleotides are TGTGCCAGTAGTCCTAATCACAGGGTTCTGGAAGCTTTCTTT.

This clone was seen just once. The V and J genes are TRBV5-1 and TRBJ1-3; D gene ambiguous. The germline V gene encodes CDR1 SGHRS and CDR2 YFSETQ. The CDR3 sequence is 14 residues long. V lost 0 bases to trimming and J lost 4 bases, with 8 bases between them. The CDR3: CASSLDPGGNTIYF. CDR3 coding DNA: TGCGCCAGCAGCTTGGACCCGGGAGGAAACACCATATATTTT.

The V and J genes are TRBV6-5 and TRBJ1-5, with D uncertain. Germline-derived CDR1 and CDR2 are MNHEY and SVGAGI. This CDR3 has 15 residues. V was shortened by 2 bases and J by 4 bases, with 12 bases between the two germline ends. The CDR3 sequence: CASSYGGGQNQPQHF. CDR3 bases: TGTGCCAGCAGTTACGGCGGAGGGCAAAATCAGCCCCAGCATTTT.

J is TRBJ1-1 and V is TRBV18; D ambiguous. The germline V gene encodes CDR1 KGHSH and CDR2 LQKENI. The CDR3 extends over 14 amino acids. With 6 bases removed from V and 3 bases from J, the gap between germline ends came to 14 bases. The CDR3 here is CASSNAESYTEAFF. DNA of the CDR3: TGTGCCAGCTCGAATGCGGAGTCATACACTGAAGCTTTCTTT.

This chain connects TRBV21-1 to TRBJ1-2; the table gives TRBD1 as D, unverified against the DNA. TRBV21-1 is a listed pseudogene. This CDR3 is 15 amino acids long. The CDR3: CASSKVGGGGPGYTF. DNA of the CDR3: TGTGCCAGCAGCAAAGTAGGGGGCGGAGGGCCTGGCTACACCTTC.

The sample holds one count of this clone. The V and J genes are TRBV6-1 and TRBJ1-5; D is uncertain. This CDR3 region has 13 residues. Germline V gives CDR1 MNHNS, CDR2 SASEGT. Trimming shortened V by 8 bases and J by 5 bases, and 13 bases separated the two germline ends. CDR3 protein: CASVGENHQPQHF. The CDR3 region has the DNA TGTGCCAGCGTCGGGGAAAATCATCAGCCCCAGCATTTT.

In this sample, this clone turned up a few times. The chain joins TRBV6-5 to TRBJ1-4; 7 bases agree with TRBD1. CDR1 is MNHEY, CDR2 SVGAGI, per germline. The V gene end was trimmed by 2 bases and the J gene end by 3 bases; junction bases not matched to a gene: 3. CDR3 length equals 15 residues. CDR3 protein: CASSYRGLANEKLFF. CDR3 sequence (DNA): TGTGCCAGCAGTTACAGGGGGCTGGCTAATGAAAAACTGTTTTTT.

The rearrangement joins TRBV6-1 to TRBJ2-3; 10 bases agree with TRBD1. This CDR3 has 16 amino acids. The germline V gene has CDR1 MNHNS and CDR2 SASEGT. Trimming took 4 bases from V and 1 from J; bases not matched to a gene: 5. The CDR3 bases are TGTGCCAGCAGTGCGGACAGGGGGAGGGGCACAGATACGCAGTATTTT. This codes for CASSADRGRGTDTQYF.

The rearrangement links TRBV6-6 to TRBJ2-2, with 7 nucleotides matching TRBD2. In germline, CDR1 is MNHNY, CDR2 SVGAGI (reference sequence). The J segment lost 5 bases and the V segment lost 7 bases, leaving 1 base of the junction unmatched. The CDR3 runs 12 residues. The CDR3 sequence is CASTAGTGELFF. The DNA for the CDR3 is TGTGCCAGCACAGCGGGGACCGGGGAGCTGTTTTTT.

The chain combines TRBV28 with TRBJ2-1; TRBD1 matches at 9 bases. Germline V gene lookup returns CDR1 MDHEN and CDR2 SYDVKM. The CDR3 contains 15 residues. Trimming removed 5 bases from V and 5 bases from J; junction bases left unmatched: 7. CDR3 in DNA: TGTGCCAGCAGTACCGGGACAGGGACAGACAATGAGCAGTTCTTC. This sequence encodes CASSTGTGTDNEQFF.

The J gene is TRBJ2-2, the V gene TRBV15, with no clear D. This CDR3 region has 14 residues. Trimming removed 0 bases at V and 2 bases at J, with 4 bases between. Germline lookup yields CDR1 LNHNV and CDR2 YYDKDF (reference sequence). CDR3 amino acids: CATSRESNTGELFF. Written as DNA, the CDR3 is TGTGCCACCAGCAGAGAAAGCAACACCGGGGAGCTGTTTTTT. The full variable domain, completed using reference TRBV15 and TRBJ2-2, is DAMVIQNPRYQVTQFGKPVTLSCSQTLNHNVMYWYQQKSSQAPKLLFHYYDKDFNNEADTPDNFQSRRPNTSFCFLDIRSPGLGDTAMYLCATSRESNTGELFFGEGSRLTVL.

The rearrangement links TRBV11-2 to TRBJ2-7; 9 nucleotides align to TRBD1. CDR1 is SGHAT and CDR2 is FQNNGV in the germline V gene. Trimming cost V 6 bases and J 5 bases; bases outside gene matches: 11. The CDR3 has 15 residues. For the CDR3, the DNA is TGTGCCAGCAGGGGGCTGGGACAGGGTTCCCACGAGCAGTACTTC. Translation: CASRGLGQGSHEQYF.

The CDR3 DNA is TGTGCCATCAGTGGGGGGACAGGGACAGTTCCTACAACTAATGAAAAACTGTTTTTT. It yields the protein CAISGGTGTVPTTNEKLFF. The chain has TRBV10-3 and TRBJ1-4, with TRBD1 matching 9 bases. The J segment lost 0 bases and the V segment lost 4 bases, leaving 12 bases of the junction unmatched. Germline-derived CDR1 and CDR2 are ENHRY and SYGVKD. The CDR3 length is 19 residues.

The V gene is TRBV27, the J gene TRBJ2-7; 7 nucleotides align to TRBD1. After removal of 3 bases from V and 2 bases from J, the junction contained 10 bases not matched to a gene. The CDR3 extends over 16 amino acids. Germline lookup yields CDR1 MNHEY and CDR2 SMNVEV (reference sequence). The CDR3, as DNA: TGTGCCAGCAGTTTCCTCGCCGGGGACAGACCCTACGAGCAGTACTTC. It encodes CASSFLAGDRPYEQYF.

The chain couples TRBV10-3 to TRBJ2-5; 9 bases match TRBD2. The assigned J gene may be wrong: the sequence end matches TRBJ2-7 better. The germline gives CDR1 ENHRY, CDR2 SYGVKD. The CDR3 contains 14 residues. The CDR3 sequence: CAISVSGGSYEQYF. CDR3 bases: TGTGCCATCAGTGTTAGCGGGGGCTCCTACGAGCAGTACTTC.

V is TRBV7-9 and J is TRBJ2-7, with TRBD1 matching over 9 bases. Germline CDR1 is SEHNR and CDR2 is FQNEAQ (reference sequence). Trimming removed 5 bases from V and 3 bases from J; junction bases left unmatched: 8. This CDR3 spans 15 amino acids. The CDR3 DNA reads TGTGCCAGCAGCCTCAGCGGGACAGGGATCTACGAGCAGTACTTC. As protein: CASSLSGTGIYEQYF.

The chain links TRBV28 to TRBJ2-7; D remains ambiguous. V lost 3 bases and J 3 bases, leaving 3 bases between the germline ends. Germline loops: CDR1 MDHEN, CDR2 SYDVKM. The length of the CDR3 is 11 residues. In DNA form, the CDR3 reads TGTGCCAGCAGTTTCAACTACGAGCAGTACTTC. It codes for CASSFNYEQYF.

This clone came up a few times. The genes are TRBV28 and TRBJ2-5, with TRBD2 matching over 8 bases. Germline trimming cut 3 bases from V and 5 bases from J; bases unmatched to any gene: 11. The CDR3 sequence is 16 residues long. Looked up from germline, CDR1 is MDHEN and CDR2 is SYDVKM. For the CDR3, the DNA is TGTGCCAGCAGTTTGTATACCCAGAGCGGGAGTGAGACCCAGTACTTC. Residues: CASSLYTQSGSETQYF.

This clone was counted between two and nine times. The V and J genes are TRBV7-9 and TRBJ1-3; no definite D call. Trimming took off 6 bases at V and 0 bases at J, with 6 bases between the two ends. Germline-derived CDR1 and CDR2 are SEHNR and FQNEAQ (reference sequence). CDR3 length: 13 amino acids. This CDR3 is CASSPDSGNTIYF. CDR3 DNA sequence: TGTGCCAGCAGTCCAGACTCTGGAAACACCATATATTTT. The full variable domain, with the rest looked up from reference TRBV7-9 and TRBJ1-3, is DTGVSQNPRHKITKRGQNVTFRCDPISEHNRLYWYRQTLGQGPEFLTYFQNEAQLEKSRLLSDRFSAERPKGSFSTLEIQRTEQGDSAMYLCASSPDSGNTIYFGEGSWLTVV.

The chain has TRBV19 and TRBJ1-4, with D perhaps TRBD1 (5 bases). V lost 2 bases to trimming and J lost 8 bases, with 9 bases between them. The length of the CDR3 is 13 residues. Looked up from germline, CDR1 is LNHDA and CDR2 is SQIVND (reference sequence). In nucleotides, the CDR3 is TGTGCCAGTAGTATACAGGGTCGAGAAAAACTGTTTTTT. Protein: CASSIQGREKLFF.